A single sample is the source of the 11 T cell receptor beta chains below, sequenced in a study of human T cells and chemical hapten exposure. Stated time point: patch test 1, 2 weeks after DPC sensitization. Treatment indicated: therapeutic diphenylcyclopropenone sensitization with weekly scalp DPC. TCRdb reanalysed the RACE reads using MiXCR and keeps one entry per CDR3 protein. The data contain 75,000 to 90,000 distinct CDR3 sequences, approximately 8% of them singletons. Here the sequenced sample was whole blood, taken in connection with sensitization to the hapten diphenylcyclopropenone (DPC). These receptors came from a woman in her twenties or thirties with alopecia areata. Some clones in this sample may be carry-over from other donors' samples.

The sample holds many counts of this clonotype. DNA of the CDR3: TGCAGTGCTAGAGGCCCGTTGGGTTCCGATGGCTACACCTTC. Translating gives CSARGPLGSDGYTF. The chain employs TRBV20-1 and TRBJ1-2, with unresolved D. The germline gives CDR1 DFQATT, CDR2 SNEGSKA (reference sequence). The CDR3 totals 14 residues. Trimming cost V 1 base and J 6 bases, with 15 bases left between them.

This clonotype was counted at least ten times. The rearrangement uses TRBV6-5 and TRBJ1-5; 9 nucleotides agree with TRBD1. Germline values: CDR1 MNHEY, CDR2 SVGAGI. The length of the CDR3 is 14 residues. The V segment lost 5 bases and the J segment 2 bases; nucleotides outside the gene matches: 1. CDR3: CASSRQGGNQPQHF. In DNA form, the CDR3 reads TGTGCCAGCAGTCGACAGGGGGGCAATCAGCCCCAGCATTTT.

The rearrangement uses TRBV27 and TRBJ1-2, with a possible D match to TRBD1 (6 bases). The germline V gene encodes CDR1 MNHEY and CDR2 SMNVEV (reference sequence). The V end lost 6 bases, the J end lost 4 bases, and 18 bases lay between the germline ends. This CDR3 is 15 amino acids long. The CDR3 DNA follows: TGTGCCAGCAGGGGGGGCGGACAGCTCGGCTATGGCTACACCTTC. This gives the protein CASRGGGQLGYGYTF.

V is TRBV19 and J is TRBJ1-2, with TRBD1 matching 8 bases. Losses at the gene ends were 11 bases for V and 3 bases for J; bases not matched to a gene: 8. The CDR3 runs to 13 residues. Germline V gene lookup returns CDR1 LNHDA and CDR2 SQIVND (reference sequence). The CDR3 spells CAARETGDYGYTF. In DNA, the CDR3 is TGTGCCGCTAGGGAGACAGGGGACTATGGCTACACCTTC.

This clonotype has at least ten counts. This sequence joins TRBV6-1 and TRBJ1-2, with no clear D. CDR3 length: 16 amino acids. Deletions cut 1 base from V and 4 bases from J, with 16 bases between. Per the germline V gene, CDR1 is MNHNS and CDR2 is SASEGT. CDR3 DNA: TGTGCCAGCAGTGAAGTCAACCCTACATTCCTCTATGGCTACACCTTC. This gives the protein CASSEVNPTFLYGYTF.

This clonotype was observed at least ten times. This chain connects TRBV30 to TRBJ1-3; D uncertain. The CDR3 has 15 residues. The V gene's germline CDR1 is GTSNPN and CDR2 SVGIG (reference sequence). V was trimmed by 3 bases and J by 6 bases, leaving 18 bases between them. Here the CDR3 reads CAWRLWSGYENTIYF. DNA for the CDR3: TGTGCCTGGAGACTCTGGTCGGGGTACGAAAACACCATATATTTT.

This clonotype was picked up many times. The chain employs TRBV12-3 or TRBV12-4 and TRBJ1-5; TRBD1 aligns across 7 bases. The length of the CDR3 is 19 residues. Trimming took 3 bases from V and 0 from J; bases not matched to a gene: 14. The CDR3 bases are TGTGCCAGCAGTTTCGGAAGCGGCAGGGGGGGGTATAGCAATCAGCCCCAGCATTTT. It translates to CASSFGSGRGGYSNQPQHF.

This clonotype was counted at least ten times. The rearrangement uses TRBV29-1 and TRBJ2-7; 7 bases are shared with TRBD1. The length of the CDR3 is 15 residues. The ends lost 7 bases at V and 0 bases at J; junction bases unmatched: 12. The germline gives CDR1 SQVTM, CDR2 ANQGSEA. DNA for the CDR3: TGCAGCGCCCGAGGCACGGGACAGAGCTCCTACGAGCAGTACTTC. It codes for CSARGTGQSSYEQYF.

The chain links TRBV6-5 to TRBJ2-6; weak D call: TRBD2 (5 bases). From germline, CDR1 is MNHEY and CDR2 SVGAGI. V was pared by 6 bases and J by 3 bases, with 12 bases between. The CDR3 loop spans 15 amino acids. In DNA form, the CDR3 reads TGTGCCAGCAGATTACGAGGGTTTGGGGCCAACGTCCTGACTTTC. Translating gives CASRLRGFGANVLTF.

This clonotype was seen a few times. The rearrangement uses TRBV20-1 and TRBJ2-3; D might be TRBD2 (5 bases). Germline V gene sequence: CDR1 DFQATT, CDR2 SNEGSKA (reference sequence). The length of the CDR3 is 16 residues. V lost 1 base and J 3 bases, leaving 17 bases between the germline ends. CDR3 bases: TGCAGTGCTAGAGCGAGCGGTGCCACACTTACAGATACGCAGTATTTT. As protein: CSARASGATLTDTQYF.

This chain uses TRBV29-1 with TRBJ2-7, with 7 bases identical to TRBD1. CDR3 length: 18 amino acids. Germline CDR1 reads SQVTM; CDR2 reads ANQGSEA. V shed 4 bases and J 2 bases; nucleotides not matched to a gene: 20. The CDR3, as DNA: TGCAGCGTTGGTGGGACCCTGGTTGGGACAGAAAAGACCTACGAGCAGTACTTC. Protein: CSVGGTLVGTEKTYEQYF.